Listed below are T cell receptor beta chains from one sample, sequenced in a study of long-term antiretroviral therapy in people with HIV. The protocol was immunoSEQ multiplex PCR, while the TCRdb copy is restricted to in-frame clones and leaves out a portion. The table includes tens of thousands of clones, roughly 95% detected once. Here the sequenced sample was unsorted PBMCs, taken 6.6 years after starting antiretroviral therapy. The receptor set was obtained from a man younger than 40 with HIV. Each CDR3 is given with its conserved first and last residue. A D gene is named only where the DNA matches it firmly. Only part of the rows carry a size: once, few, many, or a class if the clone is expanded.

V	length	J	D	size	CDR3	DNA
TRBV29-1	11	TRBJ2-3	NA	NA	CSVTGDGTQYF	TGCAGCGTTACGGGCGACGGTACGCAGTATTTT
TRBV9	13	TRBJ1-2	TRBD1	once	CASNQGGSYGYTF	TGTGCCAGCAATCAGGGGGGTAGCTATGGCTACACCTTC
TRBV5-4	16	TRBJ1-1	NA	NA	CASSSFERGGLTEAFF	TGTGCCAGCAGCTCTTTCGAGAGGGGGGGTTTAACTGAAGCTTTCTTT
TRBV25-1	15	TRBJ2-1	TRBD2	once	CASGAGTSGNNEQFF	TGTGCCAGCGGGGCGGGGACTAGCGGAAACAATGAGCAGTTCTTC
TRBV5-1	14	TRBJ2-2	NA	NA	CASSYWSSAGELFF	TGCGCCAGCAGCTATTGGAGTTCCGCCGGGGAGCTGTTTTTT
TRBV5-4	15	TRBJ2-7	NA	NA	CASSLALGNSYEQYF	TGTGCCAGCAGCTTGGCTTTGGGGAACTCTTACGAGCAGTACTTC
TRBV6-5	13	TRBJ1-2	NA	once	CASSDVRGYGYTF	TGTGCCAGCAGTGACGTCAGGGGCTATGGCTACACCTTC
TRBV6-6	15	TRBJ1-1	NA	NA	CASSYSRSPIRSAFF	TGTGCCAGCAGTTACAGTCGGTCCCCTATCAGGTCGGCTTTCTTT
TRBV27	17	TRBJ2-1	NA	NA	CASSPRNLWRKYNEQFF	TGTGCCAGCAGTCCCCGGAACTTATGGCGGAAGTACAATGAGCAGTTCTTC
TRBV5-6	15	TRBJ1-2	NA	NA	CASSLAPGATYGYTF	TGTGCCAGCAGCTTGGCCCCAGGGGCAACCTATGGCTACACCTTC
TRBV5-6	13	TRBJ2-3	NA	NA	CASSWGVADTQYF	TGTGCCAGCAGCTGGGGCGTGGCAGATACGCAGTATTTT
TRBV6-1	14	TRBJ2-3	NA	NA	CASSERSGTDTQYF	TGTGCCAGCAGTGAACGGTCAGGCACAGATACGCAGTATTTT
TRBV2	11	TRBJ1-2	NA	NA	CARQAGMGYTF	TGTGCCAGGCAAGCGGGTATGGGCTACACCTTC
TRBV9	13	TRBJ1-1	NA	NA	CASSTYKNTEAFF	TGTGCCAGCAGCACTTACAAGAACACTGAAGCTTTCTTT
TRBV11-2	11	TRBJ2-3	NA	NA	CASSLGDTQYF	TGTGCCAGCAGCCTGGGAGATACGCAGTATTTT
TRBV9	15	TRBJ2-1	NA	NA	CASSVVLGTGNEQFF	TGTGCCAGCAGCGTAGTTTTAGGGACGGGGAATGAGCAGTTCTTC
TRBV15	14	TRBJ1-1	NA	NA	CATSELAAGTEAFF	TGTGCCACCAGCGAACTCGCCGCGGGCACTGAAGCTTTCTTT
TRBV4-3	15	TRBJ2-3	TRBD2	NA	CASSQVGGSTDTQYF	TGCGCCAGCAGCCAAGTGGGAGGGAGCACAGATACGCAGTATTTT
TRBV5-1	15	TRBJ2-7	TRBD2	NA	CASSPGLAGRNEQYF	TGCGCCAGCAGTCCGGGACTAGCGGGACGGAACGAGCAGTACTTC
TRBV11-2	16	TRBJ2-7	TRBD1	NA	CASSLVRTGVTYEQYF	TGTGCCAGCAGCTTAGTCAGGACAGGGGTTACCTACGAGCAGTACTTC
TRBV15	16	TRBJ2-1	NA	NA	CATGIGWGRGNGGQFF	TGTGCCACCGGAATTGGTTGGGGGCGCGGGAACGGGGGGCAGTTCTTC
TRBV5-1	15	TRBJ1-2	TRBD1	NA	CASSLTGGLNYGYTF	TGCGCCAGCAGCTTGACAGGGGGATTAAACTATGGCTACACCTTC
TRBV2	11	TRBJ2-5	NA	NA	CARGVSETQYF	TGTGCCAGAGGGGTCAGTGAGACCCAGTACTTC
TRBV6-1	10	TRBJ2-7	NA	NA	CASSEIEQYF	TGTGCCAGCAGTGAAATCGAGCAGTACTTC
TRBV6-1	14	TRBJ1-2	TRBD1	NA	CASSVMRQGGGYTF	TGTGCCAGCAGTGTGATGAGACAGGGGGGCGGCTACACCTTC
TRBV19	15	TRBJ1-5	NA	NA	CASSIGPKANQPQHF	TGTGCCAGTAGTATAGGTCCCAAGGCGAATCAGCCCCAGCATTTT
TRBV6-6	14	TRBJ2-7	TRBD1	NA	CASRKGQGFYEQYF	TGTGCCAGCAGGAAGGGACAGGGGTTTTACGAGCAGTACTTC